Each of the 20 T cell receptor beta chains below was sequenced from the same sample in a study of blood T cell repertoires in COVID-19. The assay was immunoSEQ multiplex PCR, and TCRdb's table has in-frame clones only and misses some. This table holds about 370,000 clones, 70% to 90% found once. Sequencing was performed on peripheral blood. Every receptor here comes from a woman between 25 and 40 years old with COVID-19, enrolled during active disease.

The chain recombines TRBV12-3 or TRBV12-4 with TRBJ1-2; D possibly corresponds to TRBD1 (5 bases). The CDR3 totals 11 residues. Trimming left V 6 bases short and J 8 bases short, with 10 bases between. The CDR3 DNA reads TGTGCCAGCAGCGCGGGGGGAGGCTACACCTTC. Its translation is CASSAGGGYTF.

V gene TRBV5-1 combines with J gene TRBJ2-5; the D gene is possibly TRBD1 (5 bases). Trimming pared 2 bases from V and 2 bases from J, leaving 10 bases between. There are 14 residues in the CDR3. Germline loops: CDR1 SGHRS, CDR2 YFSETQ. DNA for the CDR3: TGCGCCAGCAGCTTTCAGGGCCTGCAAGAGACCCAGTACTTC. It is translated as CASSFQGLQETQYF.

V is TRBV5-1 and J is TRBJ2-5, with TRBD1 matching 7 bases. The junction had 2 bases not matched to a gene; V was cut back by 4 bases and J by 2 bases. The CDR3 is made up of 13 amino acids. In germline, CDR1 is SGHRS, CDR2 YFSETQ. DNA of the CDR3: TGCGCCAGCAGCAAGGGACAGCAAGAGACCCAGTACTTC. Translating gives CASSKGQQETQYF.

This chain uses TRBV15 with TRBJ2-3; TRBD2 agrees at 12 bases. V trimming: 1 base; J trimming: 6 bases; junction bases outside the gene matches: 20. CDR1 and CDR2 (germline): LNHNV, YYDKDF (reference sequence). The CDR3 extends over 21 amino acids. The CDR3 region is CATSRVYTWTSGDLRRDTQYF. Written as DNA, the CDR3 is TGTGCCACCAGCAGAGTATACACTTGGACTAGCGGGGACCTTCGCAGGGATACGCAGTATTTT.

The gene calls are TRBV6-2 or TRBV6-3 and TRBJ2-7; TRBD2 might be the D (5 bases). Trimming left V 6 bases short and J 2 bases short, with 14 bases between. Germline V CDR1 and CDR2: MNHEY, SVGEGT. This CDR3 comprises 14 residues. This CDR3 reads CASSSGSEPYEQYV. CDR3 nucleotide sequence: TGTGCCAGCAGCTCCGGTAGCGAACCCTACGAGCAGTACGTC.

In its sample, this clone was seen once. The CDR3 DNA reads as TGTGCCAGCAGCCACCGGACTAGCGGCTACGAGCAGTACTTC. It codes for CASSHRTSGYEQYF. This chain connects TRBV7-9 to TRBJ2-7; 10 bases line up with TRBD2. CDR1 is SEHNR and CDR2 is FQNEAQ in the germline V gene (reference sequence). CDR3 length equals 14 residues. Trimming removed 5 bases from V and 3 bases from J; junction bases left unmatched: 4.

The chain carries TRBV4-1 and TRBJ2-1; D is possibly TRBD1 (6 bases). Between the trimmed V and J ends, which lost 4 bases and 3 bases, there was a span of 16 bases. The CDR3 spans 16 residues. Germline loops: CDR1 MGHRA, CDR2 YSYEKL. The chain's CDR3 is CASSPPGPGDYNEQFF. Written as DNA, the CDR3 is TGCGCCAGCAGCCCCCCTGGGCCAGGGGACTACAATGAGCAGTTCTTC.

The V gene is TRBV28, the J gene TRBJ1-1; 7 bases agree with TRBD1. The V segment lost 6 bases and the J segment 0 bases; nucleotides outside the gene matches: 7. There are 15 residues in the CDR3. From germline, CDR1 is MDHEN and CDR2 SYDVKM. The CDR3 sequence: CASRQGQSMNTEAFF. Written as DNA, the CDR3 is TGTGCCAGCAGGCAGGGACAGTCCATGAACACTGAAGCTTTCTTT. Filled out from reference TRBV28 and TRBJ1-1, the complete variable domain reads DVKVTQSSRYLVKRTGEKVFLECVQDMDHENMFWYRQDPGLGLRLIYFSYDVKMKEKGDIPEGYSVSREKKERFSLILESASTNQTSMYLCASRQGQSMNTEAFFGQGTRLTVV.

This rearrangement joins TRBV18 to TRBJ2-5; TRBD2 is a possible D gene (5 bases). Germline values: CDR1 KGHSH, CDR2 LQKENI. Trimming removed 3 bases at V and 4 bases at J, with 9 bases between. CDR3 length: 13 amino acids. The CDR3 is CASSPLAGETQYF. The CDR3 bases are TGTGCCAGCTCACCGCTAGCCGGAGAGACCCAGTACTTC. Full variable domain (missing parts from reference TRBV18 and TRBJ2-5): NAGVMQNPRHLVRRRGQEARLRCSPMKGHSHVYWYRQLPEEGLKFMVYLQKENIIDESGMPKERFSAEFPKEGPSILRIQQVVRGDSAAYFCASSPLAGETQYFGPGTRLLVL.

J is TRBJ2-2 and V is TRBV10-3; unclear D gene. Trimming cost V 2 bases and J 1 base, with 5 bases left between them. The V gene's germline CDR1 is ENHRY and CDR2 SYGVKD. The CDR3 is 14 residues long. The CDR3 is CAISENRNTGELFF. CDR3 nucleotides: TGTGCCATCAGTGAGAACAGGAACACCGGGGAGCTGTTTTTT.

In nucleotides, the CDR3 is TGTGCCAGCTCAGCGACAGACCCCAATCAGCCCCAGCATTTT. Its protein is CASSATDPNQPQHF. The chain uses TRBV18 and TRBJ1-5; a weak D match, TRBD1 (5 bases). The V end was cut by 5 bases, the J end by 3 bases, with 11 bases between. This CDR3 contains 14 residues. Germline V gene lookup returns CDR1 KGHSH and CDR2 LQKENI.

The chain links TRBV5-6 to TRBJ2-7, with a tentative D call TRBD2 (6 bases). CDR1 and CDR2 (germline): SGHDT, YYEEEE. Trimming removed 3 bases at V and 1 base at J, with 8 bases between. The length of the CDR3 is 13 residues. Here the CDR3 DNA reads TGTGCCAGCAGCTCCGGACTATCCTACGAGCAGTACGTC. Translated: CASSSGLSYEQYV.

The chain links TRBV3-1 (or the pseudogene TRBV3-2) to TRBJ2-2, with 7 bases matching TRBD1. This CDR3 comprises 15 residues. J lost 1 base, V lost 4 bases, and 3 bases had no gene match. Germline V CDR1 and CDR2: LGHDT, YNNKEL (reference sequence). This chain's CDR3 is CASSPRTGNTGELFF. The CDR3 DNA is TGTGCCAGCAGCCCCCGGACAGGGAACACCGGGGAGCTGTTTTTT.

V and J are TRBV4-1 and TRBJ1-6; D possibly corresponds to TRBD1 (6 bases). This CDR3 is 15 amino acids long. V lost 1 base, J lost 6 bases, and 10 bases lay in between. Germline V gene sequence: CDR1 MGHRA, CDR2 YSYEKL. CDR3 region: CASSQAGQANSPLHF. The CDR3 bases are TGCGCCAGCAGCCAAGCGGGACAAGCTAATTCACCCCTCCACTTT.

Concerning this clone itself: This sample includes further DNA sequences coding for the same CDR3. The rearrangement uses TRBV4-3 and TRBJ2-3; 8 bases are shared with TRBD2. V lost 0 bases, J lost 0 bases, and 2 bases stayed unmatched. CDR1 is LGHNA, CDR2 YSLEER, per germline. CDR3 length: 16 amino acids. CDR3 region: CASSQDTSGSTDTQYF. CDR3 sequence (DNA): TGCGCCAGCAGCCAAGATACTAGCGGAAGCACAGATACGCAGTATTTT.

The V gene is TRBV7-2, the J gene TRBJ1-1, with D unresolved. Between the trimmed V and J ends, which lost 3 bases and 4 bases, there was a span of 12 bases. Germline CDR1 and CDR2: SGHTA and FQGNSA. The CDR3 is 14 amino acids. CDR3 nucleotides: TGTGCCAGCAGCTTCCCCGGAGGCTCCACTGAAGCTTTCTTT. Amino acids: CASSFPGGSTEAFF.

CDR3 sequence reads: CASSPGQGDYGYTF. CDR3 DNA sequence: TGTGCCAGCAGCCCGGGACAGGGCGACTATGGCTACACCTTC. The chain employs TRBV7-9 and TRBJ1-2, with 9 bases identical to TRBD1. V lost 5 bases to trimming and J lost 3 bases; unmatched junction nucleotides: 4. Germline CDR1 is SEHNR and CDR2 is FQNEAQ (reference sequence). The CDR3 totals 14 residues.

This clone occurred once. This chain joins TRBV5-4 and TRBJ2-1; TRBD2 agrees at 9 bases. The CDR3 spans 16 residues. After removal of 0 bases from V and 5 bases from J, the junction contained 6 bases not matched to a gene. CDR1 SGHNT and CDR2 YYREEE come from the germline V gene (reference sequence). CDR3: CASSLGAGGTNNEQFF. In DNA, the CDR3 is TGTGCCAGCAGCTTGGGAGCGGGGGGAACCAACAATGAGCAGTTCTTC.

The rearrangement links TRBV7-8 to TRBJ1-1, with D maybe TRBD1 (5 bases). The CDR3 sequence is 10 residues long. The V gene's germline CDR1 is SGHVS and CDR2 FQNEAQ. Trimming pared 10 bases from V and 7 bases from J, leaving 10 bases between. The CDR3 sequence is CAIRGDEAFF. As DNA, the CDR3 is TGTGCCATTCGGGGGGATGAAGCTTTCTTT.

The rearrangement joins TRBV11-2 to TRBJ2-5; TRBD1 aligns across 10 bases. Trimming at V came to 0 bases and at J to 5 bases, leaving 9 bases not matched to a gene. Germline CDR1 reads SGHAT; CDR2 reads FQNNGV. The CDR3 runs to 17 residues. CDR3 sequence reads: CASSLDIGQGVEETQYF. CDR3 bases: TGTGCCAGCAGCTTAGATATTGGACAGGGGGTTGAGGAGACCCAGTACTTC.